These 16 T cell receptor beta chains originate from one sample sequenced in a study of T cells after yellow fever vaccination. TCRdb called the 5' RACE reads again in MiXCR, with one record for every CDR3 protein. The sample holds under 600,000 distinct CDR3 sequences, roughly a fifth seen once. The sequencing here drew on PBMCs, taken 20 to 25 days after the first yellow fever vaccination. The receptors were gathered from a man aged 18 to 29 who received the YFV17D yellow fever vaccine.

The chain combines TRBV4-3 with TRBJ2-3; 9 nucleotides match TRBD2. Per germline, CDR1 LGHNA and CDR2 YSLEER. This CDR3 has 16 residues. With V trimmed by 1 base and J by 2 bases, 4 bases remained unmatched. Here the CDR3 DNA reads TGCGCCAGCAGCCAAGCCGCTAGCGGGGCCACAGATACGCAGTATTTT. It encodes CASSQAASGATDTQYF.

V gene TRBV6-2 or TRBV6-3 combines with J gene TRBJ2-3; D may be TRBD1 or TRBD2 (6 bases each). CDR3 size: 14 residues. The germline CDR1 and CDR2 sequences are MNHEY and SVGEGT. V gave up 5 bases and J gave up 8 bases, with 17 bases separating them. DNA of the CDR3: TGTGCCAGCAGTGATTCGGGGGCACGGGCTACGCAGTATTTT. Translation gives CASSDSGARATQYF.

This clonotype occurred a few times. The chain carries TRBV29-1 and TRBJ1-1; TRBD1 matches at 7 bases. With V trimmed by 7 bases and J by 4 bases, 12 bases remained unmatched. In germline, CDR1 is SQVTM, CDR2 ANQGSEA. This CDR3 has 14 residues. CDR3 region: CSAYDRVIFTEAFF. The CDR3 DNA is TGCAGCGCCTATGACAGGGTCATCTTCACTGAAGCTTTCTTT.

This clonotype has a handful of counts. The CDR3 DNA follows: TGTGCCAGCAGTTACTCGAGGGGGGGCGCGGGCACCGGGGAGCTGTTTTTT. Its translation is CASSYSRGGAGTGELFF. This chain uses TRBV6-5 with TRBJ2-2, with D possibly being TRBD2 (7 bases). The CDR3 totals 17 residues. The V gene lost 0 bases and the J gene lost 4 bases, with 15 bases spanning the gap. The V gene's germline CDR1 is MNHEY and CDR2 SVGAGI.

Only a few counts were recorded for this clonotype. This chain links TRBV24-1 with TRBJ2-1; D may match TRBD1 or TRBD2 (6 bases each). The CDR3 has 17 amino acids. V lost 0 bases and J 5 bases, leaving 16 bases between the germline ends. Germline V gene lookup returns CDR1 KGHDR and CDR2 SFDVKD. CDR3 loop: CATSDLLRGQGDNEQFF. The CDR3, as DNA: TGTGCCACCAGTGATTTGTTACGGGGGCAAGGTGACAATGAGCAGTTCTTC.

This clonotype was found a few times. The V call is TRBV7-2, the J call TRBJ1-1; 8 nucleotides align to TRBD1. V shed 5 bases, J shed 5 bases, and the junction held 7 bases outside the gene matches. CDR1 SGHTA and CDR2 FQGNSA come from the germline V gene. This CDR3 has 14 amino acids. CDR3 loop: CASSLRQGRTEAFF. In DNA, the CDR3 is TGTGCCAGCAGCCTACGACAGGGGAGGACTGAAGCTTTCTTT.

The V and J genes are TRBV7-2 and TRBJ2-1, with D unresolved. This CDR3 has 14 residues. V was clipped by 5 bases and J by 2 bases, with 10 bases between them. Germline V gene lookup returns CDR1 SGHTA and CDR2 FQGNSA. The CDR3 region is CASSPRSPYNEQFF. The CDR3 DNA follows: TGTGCCAGCAGCCCTCGATCCCCCTACAATGAGCAGTTCTTC. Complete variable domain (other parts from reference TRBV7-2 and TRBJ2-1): GAGVSQSPSNKVTEKGKDVELRCDPISGHTALYWYRQSLGQGLEFLIYFQGNSAPDKSGLPSDRFSAERTGGSVSTLTIQRTQQEDSAVYLCASSPRSPYNEQFFGPGTRLTVL.

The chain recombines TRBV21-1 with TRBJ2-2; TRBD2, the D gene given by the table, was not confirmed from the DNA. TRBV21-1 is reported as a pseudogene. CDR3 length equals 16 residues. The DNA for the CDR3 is TGTGCCAGCGCCCTACTAGCGGGGGTAGTCAACGGGGAGCTGTTTTTT. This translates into CASALLAGVVNGELFF.

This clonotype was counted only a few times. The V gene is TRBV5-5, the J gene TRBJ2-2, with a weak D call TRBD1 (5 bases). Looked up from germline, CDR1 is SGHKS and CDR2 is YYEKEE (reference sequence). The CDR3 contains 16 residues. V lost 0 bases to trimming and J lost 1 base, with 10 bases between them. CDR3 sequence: CASSLVAGLNTGELFF. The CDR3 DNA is TGTGCCAGCAGCTTGGTAGCAGGGCTGAACACCGGGGAGCTGTTTTTT.

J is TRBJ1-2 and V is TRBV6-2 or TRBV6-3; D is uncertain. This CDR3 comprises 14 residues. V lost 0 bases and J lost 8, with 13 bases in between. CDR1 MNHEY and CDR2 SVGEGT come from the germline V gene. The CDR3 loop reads CASSYSRFLEGYTF. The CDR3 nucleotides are TGTGCCAGCAGTTACTCGCGATTTCTGGAGGGCTACACCTTC.

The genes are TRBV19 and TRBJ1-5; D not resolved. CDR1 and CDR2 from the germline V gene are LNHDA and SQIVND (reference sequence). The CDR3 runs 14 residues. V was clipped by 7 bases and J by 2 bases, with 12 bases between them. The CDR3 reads CASTSGPGNQPQHF. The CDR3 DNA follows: TGTGCCAGTACAAGTGGGCCCGGCAATCAGCCCCAGCATTTT.

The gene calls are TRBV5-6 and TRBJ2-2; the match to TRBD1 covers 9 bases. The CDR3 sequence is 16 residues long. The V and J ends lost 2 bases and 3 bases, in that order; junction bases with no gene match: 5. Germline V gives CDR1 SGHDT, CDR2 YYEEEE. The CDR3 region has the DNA TGTGCCAGCAGCTTTCCGGACAGGGGTTACACCGGGGAGCTGTTTTTT. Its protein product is CASSFPDRGYTGELFF.

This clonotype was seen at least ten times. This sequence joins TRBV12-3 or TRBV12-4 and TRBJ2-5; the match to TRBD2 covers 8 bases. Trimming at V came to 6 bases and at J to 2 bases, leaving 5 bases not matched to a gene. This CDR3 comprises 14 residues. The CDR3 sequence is CASRFLAGQETQYF. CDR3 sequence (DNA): TGTGCCAGCAGATTCTTAGCGGGGCAAGAGACCCAGTACTTC.

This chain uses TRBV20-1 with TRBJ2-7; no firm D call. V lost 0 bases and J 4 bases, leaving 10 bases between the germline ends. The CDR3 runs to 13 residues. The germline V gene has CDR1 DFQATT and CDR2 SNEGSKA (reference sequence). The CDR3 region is CSARDSSGYEQYF. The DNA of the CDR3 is TGCAGTGCTAGAGACAGCTCGGGTTACGAGCAGTACTTC.

Here the CDR3 DNA reads TGCGCCAGCAGCCAAGATTCCACGAACACTGAAGCTTTCTTT. It codes for CASSQDSTNTEAFF. The chain combines TRBV4-3 with TRBJ1-1; D gene unclear. V dropped 0 bases and J dropped 1 base, with 6 bases sitting between them. From germline, CDR1 is LGHNA and CDR2 YSLEER. The CDR3 runs to 14 residues.

The CDR3 DNA reads as TGTGCCAGCAGCCTGGACCCCGCTAGCGGGGAGCAGTTCTTC. The encoded protein is CASSLDPASGEQFF. V usage is TRBV5-4 and J usage is TRBJ2-1, with 8 nucleotides matching TRBD2. Trimming cost V 4 bases and J 10 bases; bases outside gene matches: 10. Germline CDR1 and CDR2: SGHNT and YYREEE (reference sequence). This CDR3 has 14 residues.